This T cell receptor beta chain was found in a study of blood T cell repertoires in COVID-19. Sequenced by immunoSEQ multiplex PCR; TCRdb stores in-frame clones only, minus some. Counted here are under 130,000 clones, roughly 90% occurring once; the ten biggest clones make up roughly 17%. The clonotype was recovered from an elderly woman in a cohort sampled during active COVID-19. Sample: peripheral blood.

In DNA form, the CDR3 reads TGTGCCAGCAGTTGGGGAAGGGGGGGAAGAGAGACCCAGTACTTC. The encoded protein is CASSWGRGGRETQYF. The chain joins TRBV6-5 to TRBJ2-5, with a tentative D call TRBD2 (7 bases). Germline CDR1 reads MNHEY; CDR2 reads SVGAGI. Trimming stripped 4 bases from V and 4 bases from J, with 16 bases between. The CDR3 extends over 15 amino acids.